The 27 T cell receptor beta chains given below trace back to one sample, sequenced in a study of blood T cell repertoires in COVID-19. Some clones are missing from TCRdb's copy, which holds only in-frame ones; the method was immunoSEQ multiplex PCR. The repertoire consists of under 350,000 clones, with approximately 90% occurring once and the leading ten covering roughly 4.8%. Input material: peripheral blood. The receptors here all came from a man aged 35-49 years with acute or convalescent COVID-19.

The chain uses TRBV9 and TRBJ2-7, with 9 bases fitting TRBD2. The CDR3 extends over 15 amino acids. The V gene end was trimmed by 0 bases and the J gene end by 2 bases; junction bases not matched to a gene: 3. Germline V gene lookup returns CDR1 SGDLS and CDR2 YYNGEE. This CDR3 is CASSVGLAVTYEQYF. The CDR3 DNA reads TGTGCCAGCAGCGTAGGACTAGCGGTGACCTACGAGCAGTACTTC.

The V call is TRBV4-2, the J call TRBJ2-7, with D tentatively TRBD2 (6 bases). Trimming removed 4 bases at V and 7 bases at J, with 23 bases between. The CDR3 extends over 16 amino acids. Germline V CDR1 and CDR2: LGHNA, YNFKEQ. CDR3 DNA: TGTGCCAGCAGCCTAATGGGGACGGGGGTCCCGGGAGAGCAGTACTTC. Protein product: CASSLMGTGVPGEQYF.

V gene TRBV30 combines with J gene TRBJ1-6; D is undetermined. CDR3 length: 15 residues. V shed 2 bases and J shed 9 bases, with 17 bases lying between them. Germline-derived CDR1 and CDR2 are GTSNPN and SVGIG (reference sequence). The CDR3 protein is CAWSSSEPWSSPLHF. DNA of the CDR3: TGTGCCTGGAGTTCCTCGGAACCTTGGAGTTCACCCCTCCACTTT.

The chain joins TRBV4-2 to TRBJ1-1; D call uncertain. Germline loops: CDR1 LGHNA, CDR2 YNFKEQ. Trimming stripped 1 base from V and 3 bases from J, with 6 bases between. The CDR3 contains 13 residues. CDR3 amino acids: CASSQVTDTEAFF. The CDR3 nucleotides are TGTGCCAGCAGCCAAGTTACAGACACTGAAGCTTTCTTT.

This clone has a single count. V is TRBV7-3 and J is TRBJ2-2; D gene unclear. The CDR3 loop spans 16 amino acids. The ends were cut back, 5 bases at V and 0 bases at J, with 13 bases in the middle. Germline values: CDR1 SGHTA, CDR2 FQGTGA. The CDR3 spells CASSLLGQANTGELFF. Written as DNA, the CDR3 is TGTGCCAGCAGCCTACTTGGGCAGGCGAACACCGGGGAGCTGTTTTTT.

This sequence joins TRBV30 and TRBJ2-3; D possibly corresponds to TRBD2 (6 bases). Germline CDR1 GTSNPN, CDR2 SVGIG (reference sequence). Between the trimmed V and J ends, which lost 2 bases and 6 bases, there was a span of 15 bases. The CDR3 sequence is 14 residues long. CDR3 loop: CAWSLGDWGDTQYF. The CDR3 DNA reads TGTGCCTGGAGTTTGGGGGACTGGGGGGATACGCAGTATTTT. The variable domain in full, with the rest retrieved from reference TRBV30 and TRBJ2-3, is SQTIHQWPATLVQPVGSPLSLECTVEGTSNPNLYWYRQAAGRGLQLLFYSVGIGQISSEVPQNLSASRPQDRQFILSSKKLLLSDSGFYLCAWSLGDWGDTQYFGPGTRLTVL.

This clone has only a few counts. The rearrangement joins TRBV19 to TRBJ2-1; 8 bases match TRBD1. Germline V gene lookup returns CDR1 LNHDA and CDR2 SQIVND (reference sequence). The CDR3 length is 17 residues. V dropped 6 bases and J dropped 5; count of bases not matched to a gene: 15. The DNA of the CDR3 is TGTGCCAGTAGCTACAGTACCCAGGGGGCGCAAAACAATGAGCAGTTCTTC. Encoded protein: CASSYSTQGAQNNEQFF.

The chain recombines TRBV2 with TRBJ1-5; TRBD1 aligns across 8 bases. The CDR3 sequence is 15 residues long. V was clipped by 6 bases and J by 5 bases; unmatched bases: 9. From germline, CDR1 is SNHLY and CDR2 FYNNEI. CDR3 sequence (DNA): TGTGCCAGCAGCCCAGAGTCAGGGGGCGATCAGCCCCAGCATTTT. The encoded protein is CASSPESGGDQPQHF. The entire variable domain, with the rest obtained from reference TRBV2 and TRBJ1-5, is as follows: EPEVTQTPSHQVTQMGQEVILRCVPISNHLYFYWYRQILGQKVEFLVSFYNNEISEKSEIFDDQFSVERPDGSNFTLKIRSTKLEDSAMYFCASSPESGGDQPQHFGDGTRLSIL.

The rearrangement uses TRBV19 and TRBJ1-1, with D tentatively TRBD1 (6 bases). This CDR3 contains 13 residues. The germline V gene encodes CDR1 LNHDA and CDR2 SQIVND (reference sequence). V was clipped by 5 bases and J by 6 bases, with 13 bases between them. The CDR3, as DNA: TGTGCCAGTAGTCCTTTGGGGGCGGCTGAAGCTTTCTTT. Amino acids: CASSPLGAAEAFF.

The V call is TRBV4-2, the J call TRBJ1-1, with 7 bases lining up with TRBD1. V was clipped by 4 bases and J by 3 bases; unmatched bases: 2. There are 13 residues in the CDR3. Per the germline V gene, CDR1 is LGHNA and CDR2 is YNFKEQ. The CDR3 sequence is CASSPGTDTEAFF. CDR3 DNA sequence: TGTGCCAGCAGCCCGGGGACAGACACTGAAGCTTTCTTT.

The rearrangement uses TRBV19 and TRBJ2-4; 8 nucleotides align to TRBD1. The V segment lost 2 bases and the J segment 6 bases; nucleotides outside the gene matches: 9. Germline V lookup: CDR1 LNHDA, CDR2 SQIVND (reference sequence). The CDR3 has 16 residues. DNA for the CDR3: TGTGCCAGTAGTATACCTCAGGGGGCTGGGGGAAACATTCAGTACTTC. Its translation: CASSIPQGAGGNIQYF.

The genes are TRBV5-1 and TRBJ2-2; D is uncertain. The CDR3 sequence is 12 residues long. Trimming took 1 base from V and 5 from J, leaving 3 bases between them. In germline, CDR1 is SGHRS, CDR2 YFSETQ. The CDR3 is CASSLTTGELFF. In nucleotides, the CDR3 is TGCGCCAGCAGCTTGACTACCGGGGAGCTGTTTTTT.

The chain employs TRBV10-2 and TRBJ2-2, with D tentatively TRBD2 (7 bases). CDR1 is WSHSY and CDR2 is SAAADI in the germline V gene. V lost 7 bases and J 7 bases, leaving 19 bases between the germline ends. This CDR3 has 15 residues. DNA for the CDR3: TGCGCCAGCACCGCCCCTAGGGGGGGGATCGGGGAGCTGTTTTTT. As protein: CASTAPRGGIGELFF.

The rearrangement joins TRBV5-1 to TRBJ2-7; the D gene is possibly TRBD2 (6 bases). Trimming took 4 bases from V and 5 from J, leaving 19 bases between them. The CDR3 runs 15 residues. Germline V gene lookup returns CDR1 SGHRS and CDR2 YFSETQ. The CDR3: CASSMTGTSSNEQYF. CDR3 sequence (DNA): TGCGCCAGCAGCATGACCGGGACTTCAAGTAACGAGCAGTACTTC.

This chain connects TRBV4-1 to TRBJ1-2; tentative D call: TRBD1 (5 bases). V gave up 0 bases and J gave up 9 bases, with 14 bases separating them. This CDR3 contains 14 residues. CDR1 MGHRA and CDR2 YSYEKL come from the germline V gene. The chain's CDR3 is CASSQETGGASYTF. CDR3 bases: TGCGCCAGCAGCCAAGAAACTGGCGGGGCAAGCTACACCTTC.

The V and J genes are TRBV6-4 and TRBJ1-2; 7 bases align to TRBD1. The CDR3 is made up of 13 amino acids. J gave up 4 bases and V 5 bases, and 4 bases lay outside the gene matches. Per the germline V gene, CDR1 is MRHNA and CDR2 is SNTAGT. The CDR3 reads CASSRTGRYGYTF. CDR3 DNA sequence: TGTGCCAGCAGTAGGACAGGACGCTATGGCTACACCTTC.

Comment on this clone: Germline is not matched at one junction end, which may reflect a read error. This specimen includes other DNA sequences encoding the same CDR3. The V and J genes are TRBV7-2 and TRBJ2-7; 11 bases map to TRBD2. Per germline, CDR1 SGHTA and CDR2 FQGNSA. This CDR3 has 13 amino acids. The CDR3 bases are TGTGCCAGCAGCCTAGCGGGGGGCTACGAGCAGTACTTC. Translation: CASSLAGGYEQYF.

This clone is a singleton in its sample. V is TRBV6-5 and J is TRBJ1-5, with 8 bases matching TRBD1. V was pared by 0 bases and J by 4 bases, with 2 bases of the junction left unmatched. CDR1 is MNHEY and CDR2 is SVGAGI in the germline V gene. This CDR3 has 15 amino acids. CDR3 sequence: CASSYSGQGNQPQHF. DNA of the CDR3: TGTGCCAGCAGTTACTCAGGACAGGGTAATCAGCCCCAGCATTTT.

J is TRBJ1-1 and V is TRBV11-2; D might be TRBD1 (6 bases). This CDR3 is 15 amino acids long. From germline, CDR1 is SGHAT and CDR2 FQNNGV. V was pared by 1 base and J by 1 base, with 10 bases between. In nucleotides, the CDR3 is TGTGCCAGCAGCTTAGCAGGGGTACAGAACACTGAAGCTTTCTTT. This gives the protein CASSLAGVQNTEAFF.

This chain connects TRBV9 to TRBJ1-2; D possibly corresponds to TRBD1 (5 bases). V gave up 0 bases and J gave up 7 bases, with 13 bases separating them. The CDR3 runs to 14 residues. Germline V lookup: CDR1 SGDLS, CDR2 YYNGEE. Here the CDR3 reads CASSVGGAQRGYTF. The CDR3 nucleotides read TGTGCCAGCAGCGTAGGCGGGGCCCAACGTGGCTACACCTTC. Full variable domain (missing parts from reference TRBV9 and TRBJ1-2): DSGVTQTPKHLITATGQRVTLRCSPRSGDLSVYWYQQSLDQGLQFLIQYYNGEERAKGNILERFSAQQFPDLHSELNLSSLELGDSALYFCASSVGGAQRGYTFGSGTRLTVV.

The chain links TRBV27 to TRBJ2-2, with 9 bases fitting TRBD1. V lost 5 bases to trimming and J lost 4 bases; unmatched junction nucleotides: 5. Germline CDR1 MNHEY, CDR2 SMNVEV (reference sequence). The CDR3 sequence is 15 residues long. As DNA, the CDR3 is TGTGCCAGCAGTCCCCGGGACAGGGCCACCGGGGAGCTGTTTTTT. It yields the protein CASSPRDRATGELFF.

The genes are TRBV5-1 and TRBJ1-1, with 7 positions matching TRBD1. The CDR3 sequence is 15 residues long. Germline CDR1 SGHRS, CDR2 YFSETQ. Trimming cost V 3 bases and J 6 bases; bases outside gene matches: 11. The CDR3 is CASSSEPTGWAEAFF. In nucleotides, the CDR3 is TGCGCCAGCAGCTCCGAACCGACAGGGTGGGCTGAAGCTTTCTTT.

This sequence joins TRBV5-1 and TRBJ1-2; TRBD1 aligns across 7 bases. Germline CDR1 SGHRS, CDR2 YFSETQ. The CDR3 runs 13 residues. J gave up 9 bases and V 4 bases, and 9 bases lay outside the gene matches. The CDR3: CASSLAGQARYTF. Written as DNA, the CDR3 is TGCGCCAGCAGCCTTGCCGGACAGGCCCGCTACACCTTC. The entire variable domain, with the rest obtained from reference TRBV5-1 and TRBJ1-2, is as follows: KAGVTQTPRYLIKTRGQQVTLSCSPISGHRSVSWYQQTPGQGLQFLFEYFSETQRNKGNFPGRFSGRQFSNSRSEMNVSTLELGDSALYLCASSLAGQARYTFGSGTRLTVV.

This clone turned up a few times. The chain couples TRBV5-1 to TRBJ2-1; TRBD2 matches at 10 bases. Germline lookup yields CDR1 SGHRS and CDR2 YFSETQ. Losses at the gene ends were 0 bases for V and 4 bases for J; bases not matched to a gene: 4. The CDR3 runs to 16 residues. CDR3 DNA sequence: TGCGCCAGCAGCTTGGCTGGTAGCGGGGGGTACAATGAGCAGTTCTTC. It encodes CASSLAGSGGYNEQFF.

The chain is built from TRBV29-1 and TRBJ1-2; D is undetermined. Germline V gene sequence: CDR1 SQVTM, CDR2 ANQGSEA. Trimming stripped 2 bases from V and 3 bases from J, with 10 bases between. This CDR3 region has 13 residues. CDR3 loop: CSVERGNYYGYTF. CDR3 DNA: TGCAGCGTTGAACGGGGTAACTACTATGGCTACACCTTC.

Here the CDR3 reads CSARTGWDTGELFF. CDR3 in DNA: TGCAGCGCCCGGACAGGGTGGGACACCGGGGAGCTGTTTTTT. This chain connects TRBV29-1 to TRBJ2-2, with 8 positions matching TRBD1. CDR3 length: 14 amino acids. V lost 7 bases to trimming and J lost 3 bases; unmatched junction nucleotides: 7. The germline CDR1 and CDR2 sequences are SQVTM and ANQGSEA.

The chain joins TRBV7-6 to TRBJ1-6; the D gene is possibly TRBD1 (5 bases). Germline CDR1 is SGHVS and CDR2 is FNYEAQ. Trimming removed 1 base at V and 7 bases at J, with 14 bases between. The CDR3 loop spans 16 amino acids. The CDR3 region has the DNA TGTGCCAGCAGCTTAGGGGGGGAAAATTCCAATTCACCCCTCCACTTT. Translating gives CASSLGGENSNSPLHF. The full variable domain, with the rest looked up from reference TRBV7-6 and TRBJ1-6, is GAGVSQSPRYKVTKRGQDVALRCDPISGHVSLYWYRQALGQGPEFLTYFNYEAQQDKSGLPNDRFSAERPEGSISTLTIQRTEQRDSAMYRCASSLGGENSNSPLHFGNGTRLTVT.